A selection of T cell receptor beta chains follows, all from one sample in a study of blood T cell repertoires in COVID-19. Here immunoSEQ multiplex PCR was the method, and the copy in TCRdb shows in-frame clones only, minus some. The repertoire holds about 300,000 clones, with approximately 89% as singletons. The sequenced material came from peripheral blood. These receptors all come from a woman in her twenties or thirties who had recovered from COVID-19. Each CDR3 is given with its conserved first and last residue. The D gene is left open where the match is weak. The listing skips clone size in some rows; elsewhere it reads once, few, many or a size class.

v_call,clone_size,d_call,j_call,cdr3_nt,cdr3_aa
TRBV20-1,.,.,TRBJ1-4,TGCAGTGCTAGTACGTTCGGACAAAATGAAAAACTGTTTTTT,CSASTFGQNEKLFF
TRBV28,.,.,TRBJ1-4,TGTGCCAGCCTCTCGAGAGGGCGCGAAAAACTGTTTTTT,CASLSRGREKLFF
TRBV20-1,once,TRBD1,TRBJ1-2,TGCAGTGCTAGTGCGGGACAGGGCGCCTATGGCTACACCTTC,CSASAGQGAYGYTF
TRBV24-1,.,TRBD1,TRBJ2-3,TGTGCCACCAGTGTCGGGGACAGTCGCACAGATACGCAGTATTTT,CATSVGDSRTDTQYF
TRBV25-1,.,TRBD2,TRBJ2-5,TGTGCCAGCAGTGTCGGAACTAGCGGGGGCCAAGAGACCCAGTACTTC,CASSVGTSGGQETQYF
TRBV5-1,.,TRBD2,TRBJ2-1,TGCGCCAGCAGCTTGGCTAGCGGGGGTTCCTACAATGAGCAGTTCTTC,CASSLASGGSYNEQFF
TRBV29-1,.,.,TRBJ2-7,TGCAGCGTTGAAGCACATAACTACGAGCAGTACTTC,CSVEAHNYEQYF
TRBV11-2,.,TRBD1,TRBJ2-5,TGTGCCAGCAGCCCCCGACAGGGGAAGGGTCAAGAGACCCAGTACTTC,CASSPRQGKGQETQYF
TRBV5-4,once,.,TRBJ2-3,TGTGCCAGCATGGAGGGTCCAGGTTACACAGATACGCAGTATTTT,CASMEGPGYTDTQYF
TRBV6-5,.,TRBD1,TRBJ1-1,TGTGCCAGCAGTTTGACAGGGAGTACCACTGAAGCTTTCTTT,CASSLTGSTTEAFF
TRBV4-3,.,TRBD1,TRBJ1-5,TGCGCCAGCAGCCAGTACGACAGGGCTCCCTACGGGCAGCCCCAGCATTTT,CASSQYDRAPYGQPQHF
TRBV7-9,.,TRBD1,TRBJ1-5,TGTGCCAGCAGCCGGACAGGGTCAAGCAATCAGCCCCAGCATTTT,CASSRTGSSNQPQHF
TRBV6-2/TRBV6-3,once,TRBD1,TRBJ2-5,TGTGCCAGCAGTTACGGTATAGGGGGCGCGGGGACCCAGTACTTC,CASSYGIGGAGTQYF
TRBV19,.,TRBD1,TRBJ2-4,TGTGCCAGTAGTGGTCGTACAGGGGTGAGGGACATTCAGTACTTC,CASSGRTGVRDIQYF
TRBV30,.,TRBD1,TRBJ1-1,TGTGCCTGCACACAGGGGGCGGGGAACACTGAAGCTTTCTTT,CACTQGAGNTEAFF
TRBV12-5,.,TRBD2,TRBJ2-3,TGTGCTAGTGGTTTTACAGCGGGGCAGGCAGATACGCAGTATTTT,CASGFTAGQADTQYF
TRBV4-1,.,.,TRBJ2-2,TGCGCCAGCAGCCAAGATTCTCGTCCCGGGGAGCTGTTTTTT,CASSQDSRPGELFF
TRBV7-3,.,.,TRBJ2-3,TGTGCCAGCAGCCCCTACGTAGCAGATACGCAGTATTTT,CASSPYVADTQYF
TRBV28,few,TRBD1,TRBJ2-7,TGTGCCAGCAGTTTCTGGGGACAGACCTACGAGCAGTACTTC,CASSFWGQTYEQYF
TRBV6-5,.,.,TRBJ2-7,TGTGCCAGCAGTCCATTGTTTGGGGGCGAATACGAGCAGTACTTC,CASSPLFGGEYEQYF
TRBV6-4,.,.,TRBJ2-3,TGTGCCAGCAGTGACTTTGCGTGGGAGAGATTTTACACAGATACGCAGTATTTT,CASSDFAWERFYTDTQYF
TRBV5-1,.,TRBD2,TRBJ2-1,TGCGCCAGCAGCTTGGAGTCCAGCGGGGGCAATCAGTTCTTC,CASSLESSGGNQFF
TRBV5-1,.,.,TRBJ2-1,TGCGCCAGCAGCCTCTCGGGGTTGTACAATGAGCAGTTCTTC,CASSLSGLYNEQFF
TRBV7-2,once,.,TRBJ2-1,TGTGCCAGCAGCGCCGCAGGGGTATACGCTGAGCAGTTCTTC,CASSAAGVYAEQFF
TRBV7-9,.,TRBD1,TRBJ1-1,TGTGCCAGCAGCTTGAGACAGGGAGTTACTGAAGCTTTCTTT,CASSLRQGVTEAFF
TRBV2,.,.,TRBJ2-6,TGTGCCAGCAGTGAGCAGGGCACTGGGGCCAACGTCCTGACTTTC,CASSEQGTGANVLTF
TRBV7-3,.,.,TRBJ2-2,TGTGCCAGCAGCTTAGGTGGGGGCCCAGCGAACACCGGGGAGCTGTTTTTT,CASSLGGGPANTGELFF
TRBV28,.,TRBD1,TRBJ2-7,TGTGCCAGCAGGGTGGGGGACAGGGTTCACGAGCAGTACTTC,CASRVGDRVHEQYF
TRBV11-3,.,.,TRBJ2-4,TGTGCCAGCAGCTTATCAGGCAGGGAAAACATTCAGTACTTC,CASSLSGRENIQYF
TRBV5-5,.,.,TRBJ1-2,TGTGCCAGCAGCGGCGGTGGGGGCGGGAACTATGGCTACACCTTC,CASSGGGGGNYGYTF
TRBV30,.,TRBD1,TRBJ2-7,TGTGCCTGCAAGGGGGCTACCTACGAGCAGTACTTC,CACKGATYEQYF
TRBV28,once,.,TRBJ2-2,TGTGCCAGCAGGACATGGGGGGCCGGGGAGCTGTTTTTT,CASRTWGAGELFF
TRBV19,.,.,TRBJ2-7,TGTGCCAGTAGTATTCGGGATTCCTACGAGCAGTACTTC,CASSIRDSYEQYF
TRBV7-6,.,.,TRBJ1-5,TGTGCCAGCGGGGACAAGAATAGCAATCAGCCCCAGCATTTT,CASGDKNSNQPQHF
TRBV11-3,.,.,TRBJ2-3,TGTGCCAGCAGCTTACTCGGAGGAACAGATACGCAGTATTTT,CASSLLGGTDTQYF
TRBV25-1,.,.,TRBJ1-4,TGTGCCAGCAGGACACCGGGACAAAGCGAAAAACTGTTTTTT,CASRTPGQSEKLFF
TRBV10-3,.,.,TRBJ1-2,TGTGCCATCAGTCCACGGCAGGGATTTAACTATGGCTACACCTTC,CAISPRQGFNYGYTF
TRBV2,.,.,TRBJ1-1,TGTGCCAGCAGTGAGACTTTCTTGAACACTGAAGCTTTCTTT,CASSETFLNTEAFF
TRBV5-1,.,.,TRBJ2-7,TGCGCCAGCATGGTACAGGGTGGCGAGCAGTACTTC,CASMVQGGEQYF
TRBV7-6,.,.,TRBJ2-1,TGTGCCAGCAGCCTCATCTCCAGATCCGATTCCTACAATGAGCAGTTCTTC,CASSLISRSDSYNEQFF
TRBV5-1,.,TRBD2,TRBJ2-2,TGCGCCAGCAGCTCGGGACTAGCGGGGGGCCACGGGGAGCTGTTTTTT,CASSSGLAGGHGELFF
TRBV5-4,.,.,TRBJ1-2,TGTGCCAGCAGAGCCGGGGCTAACTATGGCTACACCTTC,CASRAGANYGYTF
TRBV16,.,.,TRBJ1-5,TGTGCCAGCAGCCAATCAGGGGGCAATCAGCCCCAGCATTTT,CASSQSGGNQPQHF
TRBV5-4,.,TRBD2,TRBJ2-1,TGTGCCAGCAGCCCCTTAGGGACTAGGTCCTACAATGAGCAGTTCTTC,CASSPLGTRSYNEQFF
TRBV23-1,few,TRBD1,TRBJ1-2,TGCGCCAGCAGTCAAGACCTACAGGGGTTCGCTTCTGAGTTGAGTGGCTACACCTTC,CASSQDLQGFASELSGYTF
TRBV20-1,.,TRBD1,TRBJ1-5,TGCAGTGCTAGTGGGACAGGGGGCTTGTATAGCAATCAGCCCCAGCATTTT,CSASGTGGLYSNQPQHF
TRBV11-3,.,TRBD2,TRBJ2-2,TGTGCCAGCAGCTCGGGACTAGCGGGGGGGCTTGGCACCGGGGAGCTGTTTTTT,CASSSGLAGGLGTGELFF
TRBV2,.,TRBD2,TRBJ2-5,TGTGCCAGCCTAGCGGGGGGGCCGGAGGAGACCCAGTACTTC,CASLAGGPEETQYF